This entry lists 12 T cell receptor beta chains sequenced from one sample in a study of T cells in Graves' hyperthyroidism and ophthalmopathy. TCR beta CDR3 regions were amplified from RNA. First-round RT-PCR targeting the TCR CDR3 was performed with the HTBI primer set. TCRdb analysed the multiplex PCR reads with MiXCR anew, one entry per CDR3 protein. This table holds 530,000 or so distinct CDR3 sequences, 35% to 55% found once. Sequenced input: peripheral blood or thyroid tissue (not recorded which). Receptors originate from a woman between 18 and 30 years old with Graves' hyperthyroidism.

J is TRBJ1-5 and V is TRBV19; D not resolved. The germline gives CDR1 LNHDA, CDR2 SQIVND (reference sequence). V was trimmed by 5 bases and J by 11 bases, leaving 22 bases between them. CDR3 length: 15 residues. Here the CDR3 reads CASSPLAGGPETQHF. CDR3 sequence (DNA): TGTGCCAGTAGTCCCCTAGCGGGAGGGCCGGAGACCCAGCATTTT.

This clonotype came up a few times. This may come from a read error, since a much larger clone is one base off. The CDR3 region has the DNA TGCGCCAGCAGCCAAGGACAAGGTACTTACAATGAGCAGCTCTTC. Its translation: CASSQGQGTYNEQLF. The rearrangement links TRBV4-1 to TRBJ2-1; D remains unclear. Germline assignment: CDR1 MGHRA and CDR2 YSYEKL. This CDR3 has 15 residues.

The gene calls are TRBV20-1 and TRBJ1-5; D unclear. Germline values: CDR1 DFQATT, CDR2 SNEGSKA (reference sequence). The CDR3 is 12 residues long. V was trimmed by 0 bases and J by 3 bases, leaving 3 bases between them. Here the CDR3 DNA reads TGCAGTGCTAGAGACCTCAATCAGCCCCAGCATTTT. It specifies CSARDLNQPQHF.

The chain uses TRBV7-9 and TRBJ2-6; 11 nucleotides match TRBD2. This CDR3 region has 19 residues. The J segment lost 3 bases and the V segment lost 4 bases, leaving 11 bases of the junction unmatched. CDR1 is SEHNR, CDR2 FQNEAQ, per germline (reference sequence). CDR3 residues: CASSYSGRGRFYGANVLTF. CDR3 bases: TGTGCCAGCAGCTATAGCGGGAGGGGGCGTTTCTATGGGGCCAACGTCCTGACTTTC.

This clonotype was counted many times. This may stem from a read error, because a much larger clone lies one nucleotide away. The CDR3 ends on some other residue instead of the conserved phenylalanine or tryptophan, so this is likely a read error. The rearrangement links TRBV7-9 to TRBJ1-1, with D perhaps matching TRBD1 (5 bases). The CDR3 totals 13 residues. The V end lost 5 bases, the J end lost 5 bases, and 12 bases lay between the germline ends. Germline assignment: CDR1 SEHNR and CDR2 FQNEAQ (reference sequence). The CDR3 is CASSAREGTEAFL. As DNA, the CDR3 is TGTGCCAGCAGCGCCAGGGAGGGAACTGAAGCTTTCCTT.

In its sample, this clonotype was seen once. The CDR3 DNA is TGTGCCATCAGTGACGGACAGAGCTCCTATAATTCACCCCTCCACTTT. Its translation is CAISDGQSSYNSPLHF. The gene calls are TRBV10-3 and TRBJ1-6; perhaps TRBD1 as D (6 bases). Germline V CDR1 and CDR2: ENHRY, SYGVKD. The CDR3 contains 16 residues. V lost 3 bases to trimming and J lost 0 bases, with 9 bases between them.

This clonotype occurred many times. The genes are TRBV7-9 and TRBJ1-2; tentatively, D is TRBD1 (5 bases). The germline V gene has CDR1 SEHNR and CDR2 FQNEAQ (reference sequence). The CDR3 contains 15 residues. The V gene lost 3 bases and the J gene lost 2 bases, with 13 bases spanning the gap. The DNA for the CDR3 is TGTGCCAGCAGCTTGGGTAAGGGGAAGAACTATGGCTACACCTTC. It translates to CASSLGKGKNYGYTF.

Comment on this clonotype: This may arise from a read error, as a much more abundant clone is one base away. V usage is TRBV29-1 and J usage is TRBJ2-2; the D is unclear. Per germline, CDR1 SQVTM and CDR2 ANQGSEA. V was pared by 4 bases and J by 6 bases, with 12 bases between. The CDR3 runs 13 residues. The CDR3 region is CSVGLQPSGELFF. The CDR3 nucleotides are TGCAGCGTTGGGCTACAGCCTTCCGGGGAGCTGTTTTTT.

V and J are TRBV2 and TRBJ2-7; D unresolved. This CDR3 comprises 11 residues. Per germline, CDR1 SNHLY and CDR2 FYNNEI. Trimming removed 6 bases from V and 2 bases from J, with 5 bases in between. The CDR3 nucleotides read TGTGCCAGCAGGACGGCCTACGAGCAGTACTTC. Amino acid sequence: CASRTAYEQYF.

The V call is TRBV20-1, the J call TRBJ2-7; 13 bases agree with TRBD2. Germline V CDR1 and CDR2: DFQATT, SNEGSKA (reference sequence). Losses at the gene ends were 0 bases for V and 3 bases for J; bases not matched to a gene: 5. This CDR3 comprises 16 residues. CDR3 sequence reads: CSARDLLAGGIYEQYF. CDR3 nucleotide sequence: TGCAGTGCTAGAGATTTACTAGCGGGAGGGATCTACGAGCAGTACTTC.

In this sample, this clonotype turned up many times. This chain uses TRBV28 with TRBJ2-5, with no clear D. The CDR3 covers 14 residues. V lost 5 bases, J lost 0 bases, and 10 bases lay in between. Per the germline V gene, CDR1 is MDHEN and CDR2 is SYDVKM. CDR3: CASSLRLYQETQYF. CDR3 in DNA: TGTGCCAGCAGTCTCCGACTGTACCAAGAGACCCAGTACTTC.

This clonotype was observed many times. The rearrangement uses TRBV6-5 and TRBJ2-7; D ambiguous. Trimming shortened V by 2 bases and J by 4 bases, and 12 bases separated the two germline ends. This CDR3 comprises 14 residues. From germline, CDR1 is MNHEY and CDR2 SVGAGI. The CDR3 protein is CASSYRAGPYEQYF. The DNA of the CDR3 is TGTGCCAGCAGTTACCGGGCAGGCCCATACGAGCAGTACTTC.